What follows describes a single T cell receptor beta chain. The data were produced by immunoSEQ multiplex PCR, yet TCRdb's version contains in-frame clones alone and is incomplete. This table has around 62,000 clones, under 98% appearing once. This record belongs to a study of technical replicates of blood from a few donors. Trimming removed 5 bases at V and 6 bases at J, with 7 bases between. The CDR3 sequence is 12 residues long. Germline V gives CDR1 MNHEY, CDR2 SVGAGI. J is TRBJ2-2 and V is TRBV6-5, with no clear D. Sequencing used T cells isolated from PBMCs. The receptor was isolated from a human donor in good health. The DNA of the CDR3 is TGTGCCAGCAGTGTAATGTCCGGGGAGCTGTTTTTT. It is translated as CASSVMSGELFF.